Below, 21 T cell receptor beta chains from the same sample are listed, as sequenced in a study of cytomegalovirus exposure and HLA in healthy donors. Sequencing was performed with immunoSEQ multiplex PCR; in TCRdb, only in-frame clones are kept and a portion is missing. The sample consists of approximately 65,000 clones, approximately 97% of them appearing once. The specimen was PBMCs. The origin of the receptors is a man aged 18 to 30 in good health and CMV-seronegative.

This clone was picked up one time. This rearrangement joins TRBV7-9 to TRBJ2-1; maybe TRBD2 (5 bases). Between the trimmed V and J ends, which lost 7 bases and 4 bases, there was a span of 17 bases. The CDR3 sequence is 15 residues long. Germline lookup yields CDR1 SEHNR and CDR2 FQNEAQ (reference sequence). CDR3 in DNA: TGTGCCAGCACCCCTCGGCGGGTTGTATACAATGAGCAGTTCTTC. Protein sequence: CASTPRRVVYNEQFF.

V is TRBV6-5 and J is TRBJ1-2; a weak D match, TRBD1 (6 bases). The CDR3 spans 15 residues. The germline V gene has CDR1 MNHEY and CDR2 SVGAGI. Trimming took 3 bases from V and 8 from J, leaving 19 bases between them. The chain's CDR3 is CASSYAAGDKRGYTF. The CDR3 DNA is TGTGCCAGCAGTTATGCGGCAGGGGACAAACGGGGCTACACCTTC.

The chain is built from TRBV19 and TRBJ1-5; D gene uncertain. Germline V gene sequence: CDR1 LNHDA, CDR2 SQIVND (reference sequence). The CDR3 sequence is 16 residues long. The germline V and J ends were trimmed by 5 bases and 0 bases, with 14 bases remaining between them. Here the CDR3 reads CASSDAGFPSNQPQHF. The CDR3 bases are TGTGCCAGTAGTGATGCAGGATTTCCTAGCAATCAGCCCCAGCATTTT.

This CDR3 reads CASSLGTANTGELFF. The CDR3 bases are TGTGCCAGCAGCTTGGGGACAGCGAACACCGGGGAGCTGTTTTTT. J is TRBJ2-2 and V is TRBV5-4; D is possibly TRBD1 (6 bases). CDR3 size: 15 residues. V lost 0 bases, J lost 0 bases, and 6 bases lay in between. Germline V gene lookup returns CDR1 SGHNT and CDR2 YYREEE (reference sequence).

This chain joins TRBV28 and TRBJ1-5, with D possibly TRBD1 on 5 matching bases. This CDR3 spans 15 amino acids. Germline CDR1 is MDHEN and CDR2 is SYDVKM. The ends were cut back, 7 bases at V and 1 base at J, with 14 bases in the middle. The CDR3 DNA follows: TGTGCCAGCATCATGGGGCAGGGAAGCAATCAGCCCCAGCATTTT. It specifies CASIMGQGSNQPQHF.

The chain recombines TRBV7-8 with TRBJ2-5; D not certain. The length of the CDR3 is 11 residues. Germline-derived CDR1 and CDR2 are SGHVS and FQNEAQ. V was cut by 5 bases and J by 2 bases, with 3 bases left in between. In nucleotides, the CDR3 is TGTGCCAGCAGCCCACAAGAGACCCAGTACTTC. This codes for CASSPQETQYF.

The rearrangement joins TRBV7-9 to TRBJ1-2; the D gene is possibly TRBD1 (6 bases). Trimming removed 0 bases from V and 4 bases from J, with 15 bases in between. The CDR3 is made up of 16 amino acids. Germline V CDR1 and CDR2: SEHNR, FQNEAQ (reference sequence). DNA of the CDR3: TGTGCCAGCAGCTTAGCCGGGACATCATCCTCCTATGGCTACACCTTC. This encodes CASSLAGTSSSYGYTF. The full variable domain, with the rest looked up from reference TRBV7-9 and TRBJ1-2, is DTGVSQNPRHKITKRGQNVTFRCDPISEHNRLYWYRQTLGQGPEFLTYFQNEAQLEKSRLLSDRFSAERPKGSFSTLEIQRTEQGDSAMYLCASSLAGTSSSYGYTFGSGTRLTVV.

The rearrangement uses TRBV5-6 and TRBJ2-3; D remains unclear. Trimming pared 2 bases from V and 1 base from J, leaving 5 bases between. CDR3 length equals 13 residues. Germline V gene sequence: CDR1 SGHDT, CDR2 YYEEEE. CDR3 DNA sequence: TGTGCCAGCAGCTTACTGGGCACAGATACGCAGTATTTT. The encoded protein is CASSLLGTDTQYF.

The chain has TRBV6-1 and TRBJ2-6; D is unclear. V was pared by 2 bases and J by 0 bases, with 2 bases between. The CDR3 has 14 residues. Germline V gene data show CDR1 as MNHNS and CDR2 as SASEGT. The CDR3 region is CASSELSGANVLTF. The DNA of the CDR3 is TGTGCCAGCAGTGAACTCTCTGGGGCCAACGTCCTGACTTTC.

This chain's CDR3 is CASSLRGQGDQPQHF. As DNA, the CDR3 is TGTGCCAGCAGTTTGAGGGGACAGGGGGATCAGCCCCAGCATTTT. The gene calls are TRBV27 and TRBJ1-5, with TRBD1 matching 11 bases. Germline lookup yields CDR1 MNHEY and CDR2 SMNVEV (reference sequence). V dropped 3 bases and J dropped 5; count of bases not matched to a gene: 3. The length of the CDR3 is 15 residues.

This clone was detected once. The gene calls are TRBV5-1 and TRBJ2-7; 7 nucleotides line up with TRBD1. The length of the CDR3 is 16 residues. The germline gives CDR1 SGHRS, CDR2 YFSETQ. J lost 0 bases, V lost 4 bases, and 10 bases had no gene match. CDR3 nucleotides: TGCGCCAGCAGCCTACAAGGGACAGAGAGCTCCTACGAGCAGTACTTC. Translated, it gives CASSLQGTESSYEQYF.

The CDR3 sequence is CASSVEPATGAGNTIYF. CDR3 sequence (DNA): TGTGCCAGCAGCGTAGAACCAGCGACAGGGGCTGGAAACACCATATATTTT. The V call is TRBV9, the J call TRBJ1-3, with TRBD1 identical over 8 bases. From germline, CDR1 is SGDLS and CDR2 YYNGEE. V shed 0 bases and J 2 bases; nucleotides not matched to a gene: 7. This CDR3 has 17 residues.

The rearrangement joins TRBV18 to TRBJ2-7; 10 nucleotides line up with TRBD1. Germline values: CDR1 KGHSH, CDR2 LQKENI. The CDR3 has 15 residues. V was clipped by 6 bases and J by 2 bases; unmatched bases: 7. CDR3 sequence (DNA): TGTGCCAGCTCTCTTGGACAGGGGGTCACCTACGAGCAGTACTTC. It translates to CASSLGQGVTYEQYF. Drawing the rest from reference TRBV18 and TRBJ2-7, the complete variable domain is NAGVMQNPRHLVRRRGQEARLRCSPMKGHSHVYWYRQLPEEGLKFMVYLQKENIIDESGMPKERFSAEFPKEGPSILRIQQVVRGDSAAYFCASSLGQGVTYEQYFGPGTRLTVT.

V usage is TRBV5-1 and J usage is TRBJ2-7; 9 positions agree with TRBD2. Germline CDR1 reads SGHRS; CDR2 reads YFSETQ. With 0 bases clipped from V and 2 bases from J, the junction kept 3 bases outside the gene matches. This CDR3 has 15 residues. DNA of the CDR3: TGCGCCAGCAGCTTGGTAGCGGGAGACACCTACGAGCAGTACTTC. Protein: CASSLVAGDTYEQYF.

This clone has a single count. This chain connects TRBV19 to TRBJ1-1; tentatively, D is TRBD1 (6 bases). The V gene lost 5 bases and the J gene lost 6 bases, with 16 bases spanning the gap. This CDR3 comprises 14 residues. Germline V gene sequence: CDR1 LNHDA, CDR2 SQIVND (reference sequence). The CDR3 bases are TGTGCCAGTAGTGCACAGGGTATGGTCGCTGAAGCTTTCTTT. Translating it yields CASSAQGMVAEAFF.

V and J are TRBV29-1 and TRBJ1-2; D is possibly TRBD1 (6 bases). V was shortened by 6 bases and J by 8 bases, with 13 bases between the two germline ends. Germline CDR1 and CDR2: SQVTM and ANQGSEA. There are 11 residues in the CDR3. The CDR3 spells CSVSGEGGYTF. CDR3 nucleotide sequence: TGCAGCGTATCAGGGGAGGGCGGCTACACCTTC.

This rearrangement joins TRBV9 to TRBJ2-5, with TRBD1 matching over 9 bases. J lost 1 base, V lost 4 bases, and 17 bases had no gene match. The CDR3 loop spans 19 amino acids. The germline V gene has CDR1 SGDLS and CDR2 YYNGEE. Here the CDR3 DNA reads TGTGCCAGCAGCACCCGCCCTTCGGGGACAGGGAATTTCCAAGAGACCCAGTACTTC. This gives the protein CASSTRPSGTGNFQETQYF.

The chain links TRBV14 to TRBJ1-3; a weak D match, TRBD1 (6 bases). Trimming cost V 1 base and J 0 bases, with 19 bases left between them. The CDR3 loop spans 19 amino acids. Germline CDR1 reads SGHDN; CDR2 reads FVKESK. The CDR3 nucleotides read TGTGCCAGCAGCCAAGTTTCCAACCCAGGGGTCCTCTCTGGAAACACCATATATTTT. Translating it yields CASSQVSNPGVLSGNTIYF.

The chain joins TRBV5-6 to TRBJ2-5; D gene ambiguous. The CDR3 extends over 13 amino acids. Germline V CDR1 and CDR2: SGHDT, YYEEEE. V lost 2 bases, J lost 3 bases, and 8 bases lay in between. The CDR3 DNA sequence: TGTGCCAGCAGCTTAATAGCTGAAGAGACCCAGTACTTC. This codes for CASSLIAEETQYF.

The V gene is TRBV6-6, the J gene TRBJ1-2; D uncertain. The germline gives CDR1 MNHNY, CDR2 SVGAGI (reference sequence). Between the trimmed V and J ends, which lost 6 bases and 5 bases, there was a span of 13 bases. The CDR3 totals 13 residues. CDR3 loop: CASSRTDSYGYTF. CDR3 nucleotides: TGTGCCAGCAGCCGGACTGATTCATATGGCTACACCTTC.

The chain couples TRBV19 to TRBJ2-5; tentative D call: TRBD2 (5 bases). The germline V gene encodes CDR1 LNHDA and CDR2 SQIVND (reference sequence). V was pared by 0 bases and J by 2 bases, with 7 bases between. The CDR3 consists of 14 residues. CDR3 protein: CASSIEWTQETQYF. The CDR3 region has the DNA TGTGCCAGTAGTATAGAATGGACTCAAGAGACCCAGTACTTC.